This T cell receptor beta chain was sequenced during a study of T cells in localized non-small cell lung cancer. Study observations and caveats: Maximal T cell clonality occurred in uninvolved adjacent lung, with tumor ranking below it. Patients showing higher blood T cell density tended to see longer overall survival. A median of around 58 clones ranked among the top 100 in tumor appeared in adjacent lung. Sequence data derive from only one tumor region, so heterogeneity remains possible.

The CDR3 contains 15 residues. Germline V gene lookup returns CDR1 MNHNS and CDR2 SASEGT. Trimming pared 2 bases from V and 3 bases from J, leaving 11 bases between. Clones were read by immunoSEQ multiplex PCR, and TCRdb kept only the in-frame ones, dropping some. The sample yields around 50,000 clones, just over 85% seen once. About this clone: Its antigen is not known.

This chain connects TRBV6-1 to TRBJ1-3; tentative D call: TRBD1 (6 bases). The starting material was peripheral blood, obtained before any cancer treatment. The clonotype was recovered from a woman aged 40-69 years with stage I lung adenocarcinoma. CDR3 DNA sequence: TGTGCCAGCAGTGAACCCCAGGGGCTTGGAAACACCATATATTTT. Translation gives CASSEPQGLGNTIYF.